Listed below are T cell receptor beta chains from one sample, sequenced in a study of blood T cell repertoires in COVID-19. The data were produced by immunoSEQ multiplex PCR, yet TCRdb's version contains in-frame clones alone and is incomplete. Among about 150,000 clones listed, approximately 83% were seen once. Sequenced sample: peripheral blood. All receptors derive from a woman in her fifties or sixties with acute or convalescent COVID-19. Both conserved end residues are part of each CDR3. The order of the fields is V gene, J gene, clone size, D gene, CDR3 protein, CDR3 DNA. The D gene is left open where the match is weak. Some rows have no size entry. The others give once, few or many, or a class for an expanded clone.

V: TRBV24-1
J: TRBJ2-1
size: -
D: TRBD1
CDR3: CATSALGQSEQFF
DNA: TGTGCCACCAGTGCCCTGGGACAGAGTGAGCAGTTCTTC

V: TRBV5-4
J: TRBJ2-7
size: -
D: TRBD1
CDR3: CASSMARTGAPYF
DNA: TGTGCCAGCAGCATGGCCAGGACAGGGGCCCCGTACTTC

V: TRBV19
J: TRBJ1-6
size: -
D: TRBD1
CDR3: CASAPLQGRNSPLHF
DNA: TGTGCCAGTGCCCCGTTACAGGGGAGAAATTCACCCCTCCACTTT

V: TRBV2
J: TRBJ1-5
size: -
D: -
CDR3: CASRPGSPPHNQPQHF
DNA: TGTGCCAGCAGGCCCGGGAGTCCCCCCCACAATCAGCCCCAGCATTTT

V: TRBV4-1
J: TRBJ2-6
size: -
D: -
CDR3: CASSQDSSSGANVLTF
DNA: TGCGCCAGCAGCCAAGATTCGTCCTCTGGGGCCAACGTCCTGACTTTC

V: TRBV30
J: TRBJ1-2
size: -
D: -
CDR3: CAWRRLAVGYGYTF
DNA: TGTGCCTGGAGACGGCTAGCGGTAGGCTATGGCTACACCTTC

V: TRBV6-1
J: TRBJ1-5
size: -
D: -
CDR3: CASSPPGGNQPQHF
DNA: TGTGCCAGCAGTCCTCCAGGGGGCAATCAGCCCCAGCATTTT

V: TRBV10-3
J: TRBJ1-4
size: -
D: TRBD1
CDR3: CAISDRGREKLFF
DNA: TGTGCCATCAGTGACAGGGGGAGGGAAAAACTGTTTTTT

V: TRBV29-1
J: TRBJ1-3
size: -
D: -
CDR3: CSAARDNSGNTIYF
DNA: TGCAGCGCGGCGAGGGACAACTCTGGAAACACCATATATTTT

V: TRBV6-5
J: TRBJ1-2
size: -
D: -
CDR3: CASSANRDYGYTF
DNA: TGTGCCAGCAGCGCTAACAGGGATTATGGCTACACCTTC

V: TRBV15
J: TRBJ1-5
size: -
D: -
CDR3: CATSRSGDSNQPQHF
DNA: TGTGCCACCAGCAGATCGGGGGATAGCAATCAGCCCCAGCATTTT

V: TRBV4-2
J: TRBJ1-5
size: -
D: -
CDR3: CASSQDEQGYQPQHF
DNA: TGTGCCAGCAGCCAAGATGAACAGGGATATCAGCCCCAGCATTTT

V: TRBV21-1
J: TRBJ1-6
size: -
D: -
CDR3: CASQGGVHNSPLHF
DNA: TGTGCCAGCCAAGGAGGGGTACATAATTCACCCCTCCACTTT

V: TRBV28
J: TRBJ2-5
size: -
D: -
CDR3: CASSLVSQETQYF
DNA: TGTGCCAGCAGTTTGGTCAGCCAAGAGACCCAGTACTTC

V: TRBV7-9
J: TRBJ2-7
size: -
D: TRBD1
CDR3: CASSPGQYSYEQYF
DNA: TGTGCCAGCAGCCCGGGACAGTACTCCTACGAGCAGTACTTC

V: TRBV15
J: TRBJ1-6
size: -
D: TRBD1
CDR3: CATSRDRDRGTSPLHF
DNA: TGTGCCACCAGCAGAGATAGAGACAGGGGCACTTCACCCCTCCACTTT

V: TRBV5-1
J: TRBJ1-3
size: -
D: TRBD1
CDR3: CASSMGDRAGNTIYF
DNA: TGCGCCAGCAGCATGGGGGACAGGGCTGGAAACACCATATATTTT

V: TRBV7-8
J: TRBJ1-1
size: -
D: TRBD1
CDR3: CASSRGQGHTEAFF
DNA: TGTGCCAGCAGCCGGGGACAGGGCCACACTGAAGCTTTCTTT

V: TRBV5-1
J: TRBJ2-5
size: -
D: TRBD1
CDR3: CASSSRTGEETQYF
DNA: TGCGCCAGCAGCTCACGGACAGGGGAAGAGACCCAGTACTTC

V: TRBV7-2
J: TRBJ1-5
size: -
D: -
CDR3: CASSLEAGDLEPQHF
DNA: TGTGCCAGCAGCTTAGAGGCAGGGGATTTGGAGCCCCAGCATTTT

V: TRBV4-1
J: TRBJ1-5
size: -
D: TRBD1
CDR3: CASSHRQGSQPQHF
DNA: TGCGCCAGCAGCCATAGACAGGGGTCTCAGCCCCAGCATTTT

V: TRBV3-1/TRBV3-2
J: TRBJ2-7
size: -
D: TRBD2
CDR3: CASSPAGGQTYEQYF
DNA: TGTGCCAGCAGCCCAGCGGGGGGACAAACCTACGAGCAGTACTTC

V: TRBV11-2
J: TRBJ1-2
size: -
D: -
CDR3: CASSLDGQGKGYTF
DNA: TGTGCCAGCAGCTTAGATGGGCAGGGGAAAGGCTACACCTTC

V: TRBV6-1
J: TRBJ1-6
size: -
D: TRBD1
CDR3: CASSAQGELANSPLHF
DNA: TGTGCCAGCAGTGCGCAGGGGGAACTAGCTAATTCACCCCTCCACTTT

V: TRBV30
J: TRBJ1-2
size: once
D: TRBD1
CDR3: CAWSGQGKGYTF
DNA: TGTGCCTGGAGTGGACAGGGGAAGGGCTACACCTTC

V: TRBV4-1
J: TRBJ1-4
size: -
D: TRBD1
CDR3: CASSQPGQGLSKLFF
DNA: TGCGCCAGCAGCCAGCCGGGACAGGGATTAAGTAAACTGTTTTTT

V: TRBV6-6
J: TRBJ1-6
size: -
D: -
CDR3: CASSQGQSNSPLHF
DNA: TGTGCCAGCAGCCAGGGCCAGTCCAATTCACCCCTCCACTTT

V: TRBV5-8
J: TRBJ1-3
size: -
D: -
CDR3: CASRVQSSGNTIYF
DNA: TGTGCCAGCAGGGTACAGAGCTCTGGAAACACCATATATTTT

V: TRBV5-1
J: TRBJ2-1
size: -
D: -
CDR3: CASSYGQNNEQFF
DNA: TGCGCCAGCAGCTACGGACAAAACAATGAGCAGTTCTTC

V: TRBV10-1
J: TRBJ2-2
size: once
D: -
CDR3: CASSILPDTGELFF
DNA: TGCGCCAGCAGTATCCTACCCGACACCGGGGAGCTGTTTTTT

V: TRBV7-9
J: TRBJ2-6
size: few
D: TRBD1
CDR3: CASSFGQGRVGANVLTF
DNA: TGTGCCAGCAGCTTTGGACAGGGGCGAGTTGGGGCCAACGTCCTGACTTTC

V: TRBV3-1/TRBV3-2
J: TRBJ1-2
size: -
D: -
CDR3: CASSQVEGYGYTF
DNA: TGTGCCAGCAGCCAAGTCGAGGGCTATGGCTACACCTTC

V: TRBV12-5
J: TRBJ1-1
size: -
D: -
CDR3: CASGLVKGGRTEAFF
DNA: TGTGCTAGTGGTTTGGTAAAGGGGGGGAGGACTGAAGCTTTCTTT

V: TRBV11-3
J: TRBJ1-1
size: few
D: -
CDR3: CASSFNREAEAFF
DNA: TGTGCCAGCAGCTTCAACAGGGAAGCTGAAGCTTTCTTT

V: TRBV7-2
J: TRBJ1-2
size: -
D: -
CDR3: CASSLVWQYGYTF
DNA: TGTGCCAGCAGCTTAGTATGGCAGTATGGCTACACCTTC

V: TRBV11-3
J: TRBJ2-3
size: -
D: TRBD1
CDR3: CASSRQGSDTQYF
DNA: TGTGCCAGCAGCCGACAGGGCTCTGATACGCAGTATTTT

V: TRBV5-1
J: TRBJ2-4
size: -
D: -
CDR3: CASSSNRNIQYF
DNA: TGCGCCAGCAGCTCAAACCGGAACATTCAGTACTTC

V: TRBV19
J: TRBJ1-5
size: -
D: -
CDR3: CASSIVDYQPQHF
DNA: TGTGCCAGTAGTATAGTTGACTATCAGCCCCAGCATTTT

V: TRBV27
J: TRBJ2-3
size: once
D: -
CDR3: CASGTTTTDTQYF
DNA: TGTGCCAGCGGAACTACTACTACAGATACGCAGTATTTT